These 4 T cell receptor beta chains share one sample of origin, sequenced in a study of T cell repertoires in cytomegalovirus infection. A single record per CDR3 protein comes from TCRdb applying MiXCR to the reads. The data show some 350,000 distinct CDR3 sequences, 15% to 20% seen once. The source material was PBMCs. The receptors shown here come from a human donor in good health (CMV status not recorded). Some clones in this sample may be carry-over from other donors' samples.

The table lists this clonotype with many counts. V is TRBV12-3 or TRBV12-4 and J is TRBJ1-5; TRBD1 agrees at 7 bases. This CDR3 comprises 14 residues. J gave up 6 bases and V 1 base, and 3 bases lay outside the gene matches. CDR3 DNA: TGTGCCAGCAGTTTAGGACAGGGAGTTCAGCCCCAGCATTTT. Translation gives CASSLGQGVQPQHF.

V gene TRBV12-3 or TRBV12-4 combines with J gene TRBJ1-1, with D possibly being TRBD1 (5 bases). V was trimmed by 3 bases and J by 9 bases, leaving 14 bases between them. CDR3 size: 13 residues. The CDR3 DNA is TGTGCCAGCAGTTTGGACACGGAGGAGAAAGCTTTCTTT. Its translation: CASSLDTEEKAFF.

This clonotype was detected only a few times. V gene TRBV20-1 combines with J gene TRBJ2-4; possible D gene TRBD1, 5 bases. The CDR3 is made up of 17 amino acids. Germline CDR1 reads DFQATT; CDR2 reads SNEGSKA (reference sequence). V gave up 3 bases and J gave up 0 bases, with 18 bases separating them. CDR3 region: CSARRSGQRLAKNIQYF. In DNA form, the CDR3 reads TGCAGTGCTAGGAGGTCCGGACAAAGACTAGCCAAAAACATTCAGTACTTC.

This clonotype appeared many times. This rearrangement joins TRBV7-2 to TRBJ2-3, with a possible D match to TRBD1 (5 bases). The CDR3 is made up of 14 amino acids. The V and J ends lost 3 bases and 6 bases respectively, with 13 bases between them. CDR1 is SGHTA, CDR2 FQGNSA, per germline. The CDR3 nucleotides are TGTGCCAGCAGCTTTGTAGGTCCAGGGGATACGCAGTATTTT. Translated, it gives CASSFVGPGDTQYF. Combining the CDR3 with reference TRBV7-2 and TRBJ2-3 gives the whole variable domain GAGVSQSPSNKVTEKGKDVELRCDPISGHTALYWYRQSLGQGLEFLIYFQGNSAPDKSGLPSDRFSAERTGGSVSTLTIQRTQQEDSAVYLCASSFVGPGDTQYFGPGTRLTVL.